One sample yielded the 19 T cell receptor beta chains listed below, sequenced in a study of shared clonotypes between healthy human individuals. Measured with immunoSEQ multiplex PCR; TCRdb has only the in-frame clones, and not every one. Of hundreds of thousands of clones in the sample, approximately 73% are singletons; the top ten hold roughly 1.9%. Source material: memory CD4+ T cells sorted from blood. The subset here: CD45RA-negative fraction. The receptors originated from a woman in her 30s in good health.

A single count supports this clone. This chain uses TRBV4-1 with TRBJ2-4; the D gene is possibly TRBD2 (7 bases). CDR3 size: 16 residues. Germline loops: CDR1 MGHRA, CDR2 YSYEKL. The germline V and J ends were trimmed by 0 bases and 0 bases, with 9 bases remaining between them. The CDR3 coding sequence is TGCGCCAGCAGCCAAGAGCGGGGGCTAGCCAAAAACATTCAGTACTTC. This gives the protein CASSQERGLAKNIQYF.

The table lists this clone with a count of one. This chain connects TRBV6-1 to TRBJ2-3, with 9 positions matching TRBD2. Germline V gene sequence: CDR1 MNHNS, CDR2 SASEGT. Germline trimming cut 5 bases from V and 6 bases from J; bases unmatched to any gene: 6. The CDR3 loop spans 14 amino acids. CDR3 protein: CASSPREGRDTQYF. The CDR3 DNA reads TGTGCCAGCAGTCCGCGGGAGGGCCGGGATACGCAGTATTTT.

In this sample, this clone turned up a few times. The chain recombines TRBV5-1 with TRBJ2-1, with a weak D call TRBD1 (6 bases). CDR3 length: 11 amino acids. The ends were cut back, 7 bases at V and 9 bases at J, with 11 bases in the middle. Germline V lookup: CDR1 SGHRS, CDR2 YFSETQ. The CDR3: CASGGEVEQFF. The CDR3 DNA follows: TGCGCCAGCGGGGGCGAGGTTGAGCAGTTCTTC.

This chain connects TRBV5-6 to TRBJ2-1, with 7 bases aligning to TRBD2. Looked up from germline, CDR1 is SGHDT and CDR2 is YYEEEE. J gave up 6 bases and V 4 bases, and 16 bases lay outside the gene matches. CDR3 length equals 17 residues. CDR3 in DNA: TGTGCCAGCAGCAAGATTCCCTGGGCGGGAGTAGGCAATGAGCAGTTCTTC. Translated, it gives CASSKIPWAGVGNEQFF.

The CDR3 nucleotides read TGTGCCAGCAGTGCCGACAGGGCTAACTATGGCTACACCTTC. This translates into CASSADRANYGYTF. J is TRBJ1-2 and V is TRBV28, with 7 bases lining up with TRBD1. The CDR3 has 14 residues. CDR1 and CDR2 from the germline V gene are MDHEN and SYDVKM. After removal of 5 bases from V and 0 bases from J, the junction contained 3 bases not matched to a gene.

The chain carries TRBV2 and TRBJ2-3; the match to TRBD1 covers 9 bases. CDR3 size: 14 residues. Trimming took 11 bases from V and 4 from J; bases not matched to a gene: 10. Germline-derived CDR1 and CDR2 are SNHLY and FYNNEI. The CDR3 is CAHRTRQGADTQYF. The CDR3 nucleotides read TGTGCCCACCGAACGCGACAGGGGGCAGATACGCAGTATTTT.

The chain couples TRBV2 to TRBJ1-1; possibly TRBD1 for D (6 bases). CDR1 and CDR2 from the germline V gene are SNHLY and FYNNEI. The CDR3 extends over 15 amino acids. The V and J ends lost 6 bases and 2 bases respectively, with 16 bases between them. CDR3 sequence (DNA): TGTGCCAGCAGGGGGGCCCCCGTCGGCAACACTGAAGCTTTCTTT. Translated: CASRGAPVGNTEAFF.

V and J are TRBV5-1 and TRBJ2-7; no clear D gene. CDR3 length: 16 amino acids. The V end lost 0 bases, the J end lost 2 bases, and 15 bases lay between the germline ends. CDR1 is SGHRS and CDR2 is YFSETQ in the germline V gene. The DNA of the CDR3 is TGCGCCAGCAGCTTGGGAACGGGTCTTGGCCCCTACGAGCAGTACTTC. Encoded protein: CASSLGTGLGPYEQYF.

The rearrangement uses TRBV4-2 and TRBJ2-1; D not certain. Trimming stripped 0 bases from V and 4 bases from J, with 7 bases between. Germline V lookup: CDR1 LGHNA, CDR2 YNFKEQ. This CDR3 contains 14 residues. The CDR3 reads CASSQDQAYNEQFF. DNA of the CDR3: TGTGCCAGCAGCCAAGATCAAGCTTACAATGAGCAGTTCTTC.

This clone was counted only a few times. Other DNA sequences in the sample encode the same CDR3. The chain links TRBV11-1 to TRBJ2-3; D is unresolved. Per the germline V gene, CDR1 is SGHAT and CDR2 is FQDESV (reference sequence). The CDR3 length is 11 residues. Between the trimmed V and J ends, which lost 1 base and 5 bases, there was a span of 1 base. The CDR3 region is CASSLEDTQYF. DNA of the CDR3: TGTGCCAGCAGCTTAGAAGATACGCAGTATTTT.

The rearrangement links TRBV2 to TRBJ2-5, with 15 bases that match TRBD2. CDR3 length: 17 amino acids. Germline CDR1 and CDR2: SNHLY and FYNNEI. The ends lost 5 bases at V and 2 bases at J; junction bases unmatched: 6. This CDR3 reads CASSPGLAGGRQETQYF. The CDR3 DNA reads TGTGCCAGCAGTCCGGGACTAGCGGGAGGTCGGCAAGAGACCCAGTACTTC.

In this sample, this clone turned up a few times. The chain has TRBV30 and TRBJ1-2; 8 nucleotides agree with TRBD1. The CDR3 contains 12 residues. V was pared by 6 bases and J by 2 bases, with 2 bases of the junction left unmatched. Germline V CDR1 and CDR2: GTSNPN, SVGIG (reference sequence). CDR3 protein: CACRDRNYGYTF. The CDR3 DNA sequence: TGTGCCTGCCGGGACAGGAACTATGGCTACACCTTC.

This clone was seen at least ten times. The chain employs TRBV11-2 and TRBJ2-7; 8 bases match TRBD2. CDR3 length: 15 residues. Trimming took 1 base from V and 7 from J; bases not matched to a gene: 9. Germline V gene sequence: CDR1 SGHAT, CDR2 FQNNGV. The CDR3: CASSLAAGGEWEQYF. The CDR3 nucleotides read TGTGCCAGCAGCTTAGCGGCGGGAGGCGAATGGGAGCAGTACTTC.

This chain links TRBV7-7 with TRBJ2-2, with a tentative D call TRBD2 (6 bases). Germline CDR1 is SSHAT and CDR2 is FNYEAQ (reference sequence). This CDR3 region has 14 residues. The germline V and J ends were trimmed by 6 bases and 3 bases, with 11 bases remaining between them. CDR3 residues: CASSSGSHTGELFF. The CDR3 nucleotides read TGTGCCAGCAGTTCCGGGAGCCACACCGGGGAGCTGTTTTTT. Variable domain in full (rest from reference TRBV7-7 and TRBJ2-2): GAGVSQSPRYKVTKRGQDVTLRCDPISSHATLYWYQQALGQGPEFLTYFNYEAQPDKSGLPSDRFSAERPEGSISTLTIQRTEQRDSAMYRCASSSGSHTGELFFGEGSRLTVL.

V and J are TRBV28 and TRBJ1-2; 9 bases line up with TRBD1. The CDR3 totals 15 residues. CDR1 and CDR2 from the germline V gene are MDHEN and SYDVKM. Trimming took 5 bases from V and 4 from J; bases not matched to a gene: 8. DNA for the CDR3: TGTGCCAGCAGTCCGGGGGACAGGGTGGGCTATGGCTACACCTTC. Residues: CASSPGDRVGYGYTF.

This rearrangement joins TRBV10-1 to TRBJ2-3; 10 bases map to TRBD2. The CDR3 runs to 15 residues. Trimming took 6 bases from V and 4 from J; bases not matched to a gene: 7. Per germline, CDR1 WNHNN and CDR2 SYGVQD (reference sequence). This CDR3 reads CASRPSGSRSDTQYF. The CDR3 bases are TGCGCCAGCAGACCTAGCGGGAGTCGATCAGATACGCAGTATTTT.

The V and J genes are TRBV27 and TRBJ2-7, with a weak D call TRBD1 (5 bases). V lost 6 bases to trimming and J lost 4 bases, with 7 bases between them. The CDR3 has 11 residues. From germline, CDR1 is MNHEY and CDR2 SMNVEV (reference sequence). The DNA of the CDR3 is TGTGCCAGCAGCGACAGATACGAGCAGTACTTC. Encoded protein: CASSDRYEQYF.

The chain carries TRBV7-2 and TRBJ2-7; 9 bases are shared with TRBD1. J was trimmed by 6 bases and V by 5 bases; bases with no gene match: 8. The CDR3 is 14 amino acids. Germline V gene lookup returns CDR1 SGHTA and CDR2 FQGNSA. CDR3 protein: CASSPWTGAREQYF. As DNA, the CDR3 is TGTGCCAGCAGCCCCTGGACAGGGGCGCGCGAGCAGTACTTC.

This clone was detected ten times or more. The chain is built from TRBV7-9 and TRBJ2-5; the match to TRBD2 covers 13 bases. CDR3 size: 18 residues. Germline lookup yields CDR1 SEHNR and CDR2 FQNEAQ (reference sequence). V lost 1 base and J lost 6; bases outside the gene matches: 11. The CDR3 region has the DNA TGTGCCAGCAGCTTAGGACTAGCGGGAGGAAAGGTCTTACAGACCCAGTACTTC. Residues: CASSLGLAGGKVLQTQYF.